The T cell receptor (beta chain) described here comes from a study of T cells after yellow fever vaccination. Across the whole study: The SMART-Seq v4 Ultra Low Input method served to prepare the low-cell-number fractions.

Germline assignment: CDR1 MNHNY and CDR2 SVGAGI (reference sequence). Trimming stripped 7 bases from V and 6 bases from J, with 5 bases between. The CDR3 extends over 10 amino acids. TCRdb reanalysed the 5' RACE reads using MiXCR and keeps one entry per CDR3 protein. The data contain 80,000 to 100,000 distinct CDR3 sequences, under 7% of them singletons. The sample holds a few counts of this clonotype. Its specificity is unknown. Overall study findings and caveats: Booster sampling recovered most clones from primary vaccination (96% CD4, approximately 88% CD8). A secondary response was less intense yet reached its peak sooner, at day 5 versus 15.

J is TRBJ2-3 and V is TRBV6-6; D is undetermined. Here the sequenced sample was CD8+ T cells sorted from PBMCs, taken 10 days after the yellow fever booster vaccination. The receptor was isolated from a man younger than 35 who received the YFV17D yellow fever vaccine. For the CDR3, the DNA is TGTGCCAGCATGTCTGATACGCAGTATTTT. Translating it yields CASMSDTQYF.